Following are 30 T cell receptor beta chains from one sample sequenced in a study of T cells after yellow fever vaccination. TCRdb re-called the 5' RACE reads with MiXCR, one entry per CDR3 protein. The sample holds hundreds of thousands of distinct CDR3 sequences, roughly 8.7% seen once. The specimen was PBMCs, collected on the day of the first yellow fever vaccination. Source of these receptors: a young man who received the YFV17D yellow fever vaccine.

This clonotype has more than one count but fewer than ten. The gene calls are TRBV6-2 or TRBV6-3 and TRBJ2-1; TRBD2 might be the D (6 bases). There are 13 residues in the CDR3. Trimming took off 1 base at V and 9 bases at J, with 10 bases between the two ends. The germline V gene encodes CDR1 MNHEY and CDR2 SVGEGT. The DNA of the CDR3 is TGTGCCAGCAGTTACTTCGTCGGGAGTGAGCAGTTCTTC. Translated: CASSYFVGSEQFF.

This clonotype was seen a handful of times. A read error may explain this, as a much larger clone is one base away. The V gene is TRBV11-2, the J gene TRBJ2-5; perhaps D is TRBD1 or TRBD2 (5 bases each). The V end lost 5 bases, the J end lost 5 bases, and 9 bases lay between the germline ends. CDR3 length: 12 residues. Germline CDR1 SGHAT, CDR2 FQNNGV. CDR3 sequence: CASSPWGETQYF. The CDR3 region has the DNA TGTGCCAGCAGCCCCTGGGGGGAGACCCAGTACTTC.

This clonotype was seen more than once but under ten times. A single base separates this from a much larger clone, so it may be a read error. The chain employs TRBV7-9 and TRBJ2-7; maybe TRBD2 (6 bases). This CDR3 contains 12 residues. Per germline, CDR1 SEHNR and CDR2 FQNEAQ (reference sequence). The ends were cut back, 5 bases at V and 2 bases at J, with 7 bases in the middle. The chain's CDR3 is CASSRTTYEQYF. CDR3 sequence (DNA): TGTGCCAGCAGCCGGACTACCTACGAGCAGTACTTC.

This clonotype appeared a few times. This rearrangement joins TRBV19 to TRBJ2-2; 9 nucleotides match TRBD2. The V gene end was trimmed by 1 base and the J gene end by 5 bases; junction bases not matched to a gene: 8. Germline CDR1 is LNHDA and CDR2 is SQIVND (reference sequence). The CDR3 covers 17 residues. CDR3 protein: CASSIGLRGGPTGELFF. The CDR3, as DNA: TGTGCCAGTAGTATAGGCCTGCGGGGGGGCCCAACCGGGGAGCTGTTTTTT.

This clonotype was detected a few times. J is TRBJ1-5 and V is TRBV9; no definite D call. The V gene lost 1 base and the J gene lost 1 base, with 3 bases spanning the gap. This CDR3 region has 13 residues. Germline CDR1 reads SGDLS; CDR2 reads YYNGEE. CDR3 bases: TGTGCCAGCAGCGTAACGAGCAATCAGCCCCAGCATTTT. Translated: CASSVTSNQPQHF.

This clonotype was detected only a few times. This rearrangement joins TRBV28 to TRBJ2-5, with D possibly matching TRBD1 (6 bases). V was trimmed by 2 bases and J by 2 bases, leaving 15 bases between them. This CDR3 spans 16 amino acids. CDR1 and CDR2 from the germline V gene are MDHEN and SYDVKM. CDR3 DNA: TGTGCCAGCAGTTTAGGTAGGGGGTGGAAGCAAGAGACCCAGTACTTC. Protein: CASSLGRGWKQETQYF.

The sample holds a few counts of this clonotype. The V gene is TRBV6-1, the J gene TRBJ1-2; D is unclear. Deletions cut 11 bases from V and 9 bases from J, with 13 bases between. This CDR3 is 10 amino acids long. Germline V gene data show CDR1 as MNHNS and CDR2 as SASEGT. CDR3 amino acids: CASRLSSYTF. The CDR3 DNA is TGTGCCTCCAGACTGTCAAGCTACACCTTC.

The genes are TRBV19 and TRBJ1-4; D ambiguous. The CDR3 is 14 residues long. Trimming took 5 bases from V and 7 from J, leaving 14 bases between them. The germline V gene has CDR1 LNHDA and CDR2 SQIVND (reference sequence). CDR3 protein: CASSYPEGVEKLFF. The CDR3 DNA is TGTGCCAGTAGTTACCCCGAGGGCGTTGAAAAACTGTTTTTT.

This clonotype was found many times. This sequence joins TRBV4-1 and TRBJ2-5; D remains unclear. This CDR3 is built from 16 residues. V shed 1 base and J shed 1 base, with 13 bases lying between them. Per the germline V gene, CDR1 is MGHRA and CDR2 is YSYEKL. This CDR3 reads CASSQVGPLLQETQYF. The CDR3 DNA sequence: TGCGCCAGCAGCCAAGTCGGGCCCTTACTCCAAGAGACCCAGTACTTC.

This clonotype was picked up a small number of times. This sequence joins TRBV7-2 and TRBJ2-7; D is unresolved. Trimming took 2 bases from V and 3 from J, leaving 11 bases between them. Germline V gene lookup returns CDR1 SGHTA and CDR2 FQGNSA. The CDR3 has 14 amino acids. CDR3 nucleotide sequence: TGTGCCAGCAGCTTACGATGGCAGGTCTACGAGCAGTACTTC. It is translated as CASSLRWQVYEQYF. Full variable domain (outside the CDR3, taken from reference TRBV7-2 and TRBJ2-7): GAGVSQSPSNKVTEKGKDVELRCDPISGHTALYWYRQSLGQGLEFLIYFQGNSAPDKSGLPSDRFSAERTGGSVSTLTIQRTQQEDSAVYLCASSLRWQVYEQYFGPGTRLTVT.

This clonotype came up many times. The chain is built from TRBV23-1 and TRBJ2-5; possibly TRBD1 for D (5 bases). TRBV23-1 is labeled an ORF, and its function is uncertain. CDR3 length equals 15 residues. V was trimmed by 2 bases and J by 4 bases, leaving 14 bases between them. CDR3 DNA: TGCGCCAGCAGTCAAAAGCAGGGCCAAGCAGAGACCCAGTACTTC. Translated: CASSQKQGQAETQYF.

The V call is TRBV28, the J call TRBJ2-5; the match to TRBD1 covers 7 bases. V shed 2 bases, J shed 4 bases, and the junction held 4 bases outside the gene matches. The CDR3 covers 14 residues. The V gene's germline CDR1 is MDHEN and CDR2 SYDVKM. The chain's CDR3 is CASSLTTGAETQYF. CDR3 in DNA: TGTGCCAGCAGTTTAACTACAGGGGCAGAGACCCAGTACTTC. Filled out from reference TRBV28 and TRBJ2-5, the complete variable domain reads DVKVTQSSRYLVKRTGEKVFLECVQDMDHENMFWYRQDPGLGLRLIYFSYDVKMKEKGDIPEGYSVSREKKERFSLILESASTNQTSMYLCASSLTTGAETQYFGPGTRLLVL.

In its sample, this clonotype was seen many times. The chain combines TRBV20-1 with TRBJ2-7; 10 bases agree with TRBD1. V lost 2 bases, J lost 7 bases, and 5 bases stayed unmatched. There are 13 residues in the CDR3. The germline V gene encodes CDR1 DFQATT and CDR2 SNEGSKA (reference sequence). The CDR3 sequence is CSARRQGAGEQYF. As DNA, the CDR3 is TGCAGTGCTAGAAGACAGGGGGCAGGGGAGCAGTACTTC.

The chain combines TRBV11-2 with TRBJ2-3, with D tentatively TRBD2 (5 bases). V was trimmed by 1 base and J by 1 base, leaving 12 bases between them. The CDR3 runs to 16 residues. Germline V gene data show CDR1 as SGHAT and CDR2 as FQNNGV. The DNA for the CDR3 is TGTGCCAGCAGCTTAGGGGCGACGCGGGGCACAGATACGCAGTATTTT. It is translated as CASSLGATRGTDTQYF.

This clonotype has a handful of counts. J is TRBJ1-5 and V is TRBV28; D remains unclear. Germline V gene sequence: CDR1 MDHEN, CDR2 SYDVKM. V lost 6 bases and J 3 bases, leaving 15 bases between the germline ends. The CDR3 is made up of 15 amino acids. The CDR3 reads CASRPQFLANQPQHF. CDR3 DNA sequence: TGTGCCAGCAGACCCCAGTTCCTGGCCAATCAGCCCCAGCATTTT.

Comment on this clonotype: The germline gene is not matched at one end of the junction; a read error may be the cause. The V call is TRBV19, the J call TRBJ2-2; perhaps TRBD2 as D (5 bases). CDR3 size: 14 residues. Germline CDR1 reads LNHDA; CDR2 reads SQIVND (reference sequence). The DNA for the CDR3 is TGTGCCAGTAGTATTGAGGTTTCGACCGGGGAGCTGTTTTTC. It encodes CASSIEVSTGELFF. Based on the CDR3 plus reference TRBV19 and TRBJ2-2, the full variable domain is DGGITQSPKYLFRKEGQNVTLSCEQNLNHDAMYWYRQDPGQGLRLIYYSQIVNDFQKGDIAEGYSVSREKKESFPLTVTSAQKNPTAFYLCASSIEVSTGELFFGEGSRLTVL.

The chain carries TRBV12-3 or TRBV12-4 and TRBJ1-1, with a possible D match to TRBD1 (6 bases). The ends were cut back, 6 bases at V and 8 bases at J, with 10 bases in the middle. This CDR3 is 11 amino acids long. The CDR3 DNA follows: TGTGCCAGCAGACAAACAGGGGAAGCTTTCTTT. Amino acid sequence: CASRQTGEAFF.

This clonotype was counted only a few times. The chain joins TRBV13 to TRBJ1-2; 9 nucleotides agree with TRBD1. In germline, CDR1 is PRHDT, CDR2 FYEKMQ (reference sequence). The CDR3 contains 13 residues. After removal of 7 bases from V and 7 bases from J, the junction contained 7 bases not matched to a gene. The CDR3 reads CASTTTGGFGYTF. The CDR3 DNA follows: TGTGCCAGCACCACCACAGGGGGCTTTGGCTACACCTTC.

The gene calls are TRBV28 and TRBJ2-7, with 7 bases fitting TRBD1. The CDR3 has 15 residues. The germline CDR1 and CDR2 sequences are MDHEN and SYDVKM. V was pared by 6 bases and J by 3 bases, with 11 bases of the junction left unmatched. CDR3 nucleotide sequence: TGTGCCAGCAGCCTTCCCCGGACAGGAGGCTACGAGCAGTACTTC. Protein sequence: CASSLPRTGGYEQYF.

This sequence joins TRBV6-2 or TRBV6-3 and TRBJ1-1; no clear D. The CDR3 is 13 residues long. Per germline, CDR1 MNHEY and CDR2 SVGEGT. Trimming pared 5 bases from V and 7 bases from J, leaving 14 bases between. The DNA for the CDR3 is TGTGCCAGCAGTCCCGACGGAGGGAATGAAGCTTTCTTT. Amino acid sequence: CASSPDGGNEAFF.

This clonotype was observed a handful of times. The genes are TRBV15 and TRBJ2-3; 12 nucleotides align to TRBD2. The CDR3 extends over 18 amino acids. The germline CDR1 and CDR2 sequences are LNHNV and YYDKDF (reference sequence). V was pared by 2 bases and J by 3 bases, with 9 bases of the junction left unmatched. CDR3 bases: TGTGCCACCAGCAGAACCGCACCTAGCGGGGGGGCAACAGATACGCAGTATTTT. It codes for CATSRTAPSGGATDTQYF.

The rearrangement joins TRBV3-1 to TRBJ2-5; D is possibly TRBD1 (5 bases). V was shortened by 2 bases and J by 2 bases, with 12 bases between the two germline ends. There are 15 residues in the CDR3. Per germline, CDR1 LGHDT and CDR2 YNNKEL (reference sequence). For the CDR3, the DNA is TGTGCCAGCAGCCAATCAGACAGCCAACAAGAGACCCAGTACTTC. Translated: CASSQSDSQQETQYF.

This rearrangement joins TRBV4-1 to TRBJ2-6; 10 positions match TRBD1. The ends lost 1 base at V and 1 base at J; junction bases unmatched: 4. CDR1 and CDR2 from the germline V gene are MGHRA and YSYEKL. This CDR3 comprises 18 residues. The CDR3 is CASSQGRQGASGANVLTF. DNA of the CDR3: TGCGCCAGCAGCCAAGGGAGACAGGGGGCATCTGGGGCCAACGTCCTGACTTTC.

The rearrangement joins TRBV18 to TRBJ2-3; TRBD2 aligns across 8 bases. V dropped 0 bases and J dropped 3; count of bases not matched to a gene: 5. This CDR3 contains 16 residues. Germline loops: CDR1 KGHSH, CDR2 LQKENI. The chain's CDR3 is CASSPPLAGGTDTQYF. In nucleotides, the CDR3 is TGTGCCAGCTCACCACCCCTCGCGGGGGGTACAGATACGCAGTATTTT.

In its sample, this clonotype was seen a few times. This chain links TRBV9 with TRBJ2-3, with D unclear. The CDR3 is 14 residues long. The V end lost 3 bases, the J end lost 2 bases, and 10 bases lay between the germline ends. Germline V gene lookup returns CDR1 SGDLS and CDR2 YYNGEE. Here the CDR3 DNA reads TGTGCCAGCAGCGCACGGGCCCACACAGATACGCAGTATTTT. Translating gives CASSARAHTDTQYF.

This clonotype appeared a few times. The chain employs TRBV4-3 and TRBJ2-5; D gene ambiguous. V was shortened by 1 base and J by 4 bases, with 10 bases between the two germline ends. Germline V CDR1 and CDR2: LGHNA, YSLEER. CDR3 size: 14 residues. CDR3 amino acids: CASSQGSILETQYF. For the CDR3, the DNA is TGCGCCAGCAGCCAAGGGAGTATATTAGAGACCCAGTACTTC.

The J gene is TRBJ2-7, the V gene TRBV6-2 or TRBV6-3, with TRBD1 matching 7 bases. Per germline, CDR1 MNHEY and CDR2 SVGEGT. The J segment lost 1 base and the V segment lost 2 bases, leaving 11 bases of the junction unmatched. The CDR3 totals 17 residues. The CDR3: CASSYSRDSLYSYEQYV. The CDR3 nucleotides read TGTGCCAGCAGTTACAGTCGGGACAGCCTTTATTCCTACGAGCAGTACGTC.

This clonotype was counted only a few times. The V call is TRBV10-3, the J call TRBJ2-3; D unclear. Trimming took off 3 bases at V and 2 bases at J, with 15 bases between the two ends. The CDR3 is 16 residues long. The V gene's germline CDR1 is ENHRY and CDR2 SYGVKD. The CDR3 here is CAISDPSRALTDTQYF. The DNA of the CDR3 is TGTGCCATCAGTGACCCCAGTCGGGCCCTCACAGATACGCAGTATTTT.

This clonotype was seen many times. The chain links TRBV6-2 or TRBV6-3 to TRBJ2-2, with D uncertain. The CDR3 runs 11 residues. CDR1 and CDR2 from the germline V gene are MNHEY and SVGEGT. V lost 1 base and J 8 bases, leaving 2 bases between the germline ends. CDR3 nucleotide sequence: TGTGCCAGCAGTTACTGGGGGGAGCTGTTTTTT. Encoded protein: CASSYWGELFF.

This clonotype came up a few times. The J gene is TRBJ2-3, the V gene TRBV20-1; the D gene is possibly TRBD2 (5 bases). The V end lost 1 base, the J end lost 5 bases, and 10 bases lay between the germline ends. CDR1 is DFQATT and CDR2 is SNEGSKA in the germline V gene (reference sequence). The CDR3 extends over 13 amino acids. The CDR3 DNA reads as TGCAGTGCTAGAGCTGTTGAGGGAGATACGCAGTATTTT. Translating it yields CSARAVEGDTQYF.